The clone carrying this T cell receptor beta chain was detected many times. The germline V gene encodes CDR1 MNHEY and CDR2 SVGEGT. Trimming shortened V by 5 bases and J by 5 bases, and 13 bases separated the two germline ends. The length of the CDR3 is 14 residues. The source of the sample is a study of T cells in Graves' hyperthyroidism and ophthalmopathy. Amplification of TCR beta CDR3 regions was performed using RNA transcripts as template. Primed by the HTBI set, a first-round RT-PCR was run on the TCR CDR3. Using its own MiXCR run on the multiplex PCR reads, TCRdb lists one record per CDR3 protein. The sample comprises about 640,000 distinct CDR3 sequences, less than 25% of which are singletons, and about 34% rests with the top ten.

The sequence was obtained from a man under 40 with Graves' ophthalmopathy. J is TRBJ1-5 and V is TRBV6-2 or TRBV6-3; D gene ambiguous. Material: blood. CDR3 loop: CASSNPNDYQPQHF. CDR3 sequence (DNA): TGTGCCAGCAGTAACCCCAACGATTATCAGCCCCAGCATTTT.